This TCR delta chain was sequenced during a study of gamma-delta T cells after stem cell transplantation. For this clone: A much larger clone lies one base from this, so it may be a read error. The identical CDR3 is also encoded by other nucleotide sequences in the sample.

Germline V gene data show CDR1 as GEAIGNYY and CDR2 as EKD. After removal of 0 bases from V and 3 bases from J, the junction contained 22 bases not matched to a gene. The CDR3 runs 22 residues. TCRdb re-analyzed the RT-PCR reads via CATT. The repertoire consists of fewer than 2,000 delta-chain clones, with around 18% occurring once and the leading ten covering roughly 30%. This clonotype was sampled from a human donor. It is not recorded whose cells these are; they may come from a transplant donor. Sample: gamma-delta T cells. The chain has TRDV2 and TRDJ1, with 12 bases that match TRDD3. CDR3 nucleotides: TGTGCCTGTGACACCCTAAGACCTTCCCTTACTGGGGGATACCCGGCAGCCGATAAACTCATCTTT. This gives the protein CACDTLRPSLTGGYPAADKLIF.